This T cell receptor (beta chain) was retrieved from a study of cytomegalovirus exposure and HLA in healthy donors. Trimming stripped 6 bases from V and 6 bases from J, with 14 bases between. Looked up from germline, CDR1 is MNHNS and CDR2 is SASEGT. This CDR3 has 14 residues. Note on this clone: The CDR3 end shows no conserved phenylalanine or tryptophan, and so a read error is likely.

PCR primers comprised 60 Vbeta and 13 Jbeta primers. Generated by immunoSEQ multiplex PCR, the TCRdb table keeps only in-frame clones and is missing some. The sample contains 200,000 to 250,000 clones, about 80% of which appear only once. The TCR comes from a girl aged 10-17 years in good health and CMV-seronegative. The gene calls are TRBV6-1 and TRBJ1-4, with D possibly TRBD1 on 6 matching bases. The source material was PBMCs. The CDR3 reads CASRVGGQDEKLFL. DNA for the CDR3: TGTGCCAGCAGGGTCGGGGGGCAGGATGAAAAACTGTTTCTT.